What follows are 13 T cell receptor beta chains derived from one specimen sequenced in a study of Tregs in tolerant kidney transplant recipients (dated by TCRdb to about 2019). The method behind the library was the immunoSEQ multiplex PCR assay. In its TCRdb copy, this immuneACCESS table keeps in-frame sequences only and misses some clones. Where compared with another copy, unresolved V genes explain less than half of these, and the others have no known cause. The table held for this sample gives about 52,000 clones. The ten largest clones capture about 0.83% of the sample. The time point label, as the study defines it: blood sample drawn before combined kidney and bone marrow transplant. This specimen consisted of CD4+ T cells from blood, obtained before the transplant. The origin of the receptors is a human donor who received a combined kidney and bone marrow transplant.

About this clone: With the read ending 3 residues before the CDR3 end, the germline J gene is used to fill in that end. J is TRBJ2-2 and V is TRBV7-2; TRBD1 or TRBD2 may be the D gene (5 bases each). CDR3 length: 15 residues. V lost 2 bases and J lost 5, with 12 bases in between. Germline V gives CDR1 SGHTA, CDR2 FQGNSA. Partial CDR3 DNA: TGTGCCAGCAGCTTACAGCAGGGAGTTACCGGGGAG. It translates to CASSLQQGVTGE. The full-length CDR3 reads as CASSLQQGVTGELFF.

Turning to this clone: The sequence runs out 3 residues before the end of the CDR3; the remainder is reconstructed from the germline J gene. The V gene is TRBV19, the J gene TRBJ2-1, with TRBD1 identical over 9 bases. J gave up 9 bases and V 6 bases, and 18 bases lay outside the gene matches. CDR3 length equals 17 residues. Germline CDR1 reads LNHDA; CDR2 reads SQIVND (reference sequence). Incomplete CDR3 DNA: TGTGCCAGTAGCAATTTGCGGGGCCGACAGGGGGTCGGTGAG. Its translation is CASSNLRGRQGVGE. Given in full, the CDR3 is CASSNLRGRQGVGEQFF.

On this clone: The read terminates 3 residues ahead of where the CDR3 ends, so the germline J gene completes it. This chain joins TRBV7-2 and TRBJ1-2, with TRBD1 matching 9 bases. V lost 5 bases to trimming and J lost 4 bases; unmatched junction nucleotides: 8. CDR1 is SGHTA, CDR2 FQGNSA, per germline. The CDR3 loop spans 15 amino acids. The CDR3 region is CASSPGQGLAYGYTF. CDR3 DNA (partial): TGTGCCAGCAGCCCCGGACAGGGGTTGGCCTATGGC.

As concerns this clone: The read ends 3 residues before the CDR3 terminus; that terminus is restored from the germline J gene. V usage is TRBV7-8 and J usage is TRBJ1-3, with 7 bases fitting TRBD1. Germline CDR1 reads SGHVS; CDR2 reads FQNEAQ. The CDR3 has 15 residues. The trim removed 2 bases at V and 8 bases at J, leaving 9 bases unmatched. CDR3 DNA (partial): TGTGCCAGCAGCTTATCCGGGACAGTAGGACACACC. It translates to CASSLSGTVGHT. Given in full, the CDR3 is CASSLSGTVGHTIYF.

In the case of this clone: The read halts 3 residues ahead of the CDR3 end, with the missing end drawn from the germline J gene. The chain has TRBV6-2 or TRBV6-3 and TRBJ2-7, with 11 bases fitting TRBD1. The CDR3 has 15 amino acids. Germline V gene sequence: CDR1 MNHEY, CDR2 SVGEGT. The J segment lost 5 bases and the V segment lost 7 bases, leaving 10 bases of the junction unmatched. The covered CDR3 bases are TGTGCCAGCAACCACCGGGACAGGGGGTACCACGAG. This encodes CASNHRDRGYHE. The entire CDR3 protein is CASNHRDRGYHEQYF.

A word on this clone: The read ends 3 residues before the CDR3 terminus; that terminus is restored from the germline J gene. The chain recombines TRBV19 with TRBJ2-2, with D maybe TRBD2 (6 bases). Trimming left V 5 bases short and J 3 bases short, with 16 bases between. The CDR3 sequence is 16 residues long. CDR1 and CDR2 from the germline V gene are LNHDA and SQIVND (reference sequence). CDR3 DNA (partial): TGTGCCAGTAGTTCCCCCTATCGGGGGTACACCGGGGAG. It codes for CASSSPYRGYTGE. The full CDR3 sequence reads CASSSPYRGYTGELFF.

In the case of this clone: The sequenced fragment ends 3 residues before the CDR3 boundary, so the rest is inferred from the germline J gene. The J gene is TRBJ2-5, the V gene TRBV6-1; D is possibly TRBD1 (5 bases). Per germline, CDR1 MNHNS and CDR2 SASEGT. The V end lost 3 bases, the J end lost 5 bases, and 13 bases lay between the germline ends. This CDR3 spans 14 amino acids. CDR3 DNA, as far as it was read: TGTGCCAGCAGTGAGGGCCAGCCAGGGGAGACC. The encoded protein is CASSEGQPGET. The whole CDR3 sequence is CASSEGQPGETQYF.

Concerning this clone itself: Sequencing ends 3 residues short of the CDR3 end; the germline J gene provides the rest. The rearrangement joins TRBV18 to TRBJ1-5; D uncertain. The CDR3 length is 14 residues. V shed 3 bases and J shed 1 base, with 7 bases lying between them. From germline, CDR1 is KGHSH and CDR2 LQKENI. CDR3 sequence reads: CASSPSSSNQPQHF. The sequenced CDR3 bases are TGTGCCAGCTCACCGAGCTCGAGCAATCAGCCC.

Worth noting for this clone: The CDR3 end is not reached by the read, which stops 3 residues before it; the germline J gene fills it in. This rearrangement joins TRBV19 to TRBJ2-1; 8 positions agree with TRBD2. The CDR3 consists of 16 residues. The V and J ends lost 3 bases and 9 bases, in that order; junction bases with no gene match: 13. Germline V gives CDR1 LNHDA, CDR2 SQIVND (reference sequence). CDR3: CASSIPGSGSGSEQFF. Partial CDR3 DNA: TGTGCCAGTAGTATCCCCGGGAGCGGGAGTGGGAGTGAG.

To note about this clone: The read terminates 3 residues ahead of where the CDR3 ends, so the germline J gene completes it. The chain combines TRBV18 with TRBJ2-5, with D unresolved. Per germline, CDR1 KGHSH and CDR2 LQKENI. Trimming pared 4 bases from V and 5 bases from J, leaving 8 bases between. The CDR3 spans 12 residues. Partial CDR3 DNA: TGTGCCAGCTCACTCCAAGCGGAGACC. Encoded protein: CASSLQAET. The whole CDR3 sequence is CASSLQAETQYF.

The sequenced part of the CDR3 DNA is TGTGCCAGTAGTATTCTCGCGGCCAGGGGTTACGGCACTGAA. Translated, it gives CASSILAARGYGTE. The full CDR3 sequence reads CASSILAARGYGTEAFF. This chain uses TRBV19 with TRBJ1-1; TRBD1 might be the D (6 bases). Read sequence stops 3 residues before the CDR3 end, and the germline J gene provides the missing end. Germline-derived CDR1 and CDR2 are LNHDA and SQIVND (reference sequence). The V and J ends lost 3 bases and 4 bases respectively, with 21 bases between them. This CDR3 contains 17 residues.

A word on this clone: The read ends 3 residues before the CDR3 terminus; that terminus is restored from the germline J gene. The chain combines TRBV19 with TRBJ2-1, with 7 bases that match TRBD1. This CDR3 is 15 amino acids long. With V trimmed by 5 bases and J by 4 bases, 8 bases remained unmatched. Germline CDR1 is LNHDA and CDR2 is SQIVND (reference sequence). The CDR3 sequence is CASSVSRGWYNEQFF. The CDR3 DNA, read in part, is TGTGCCAGTAGTGTCTCCAGGGGGTGGTACAATGAG.

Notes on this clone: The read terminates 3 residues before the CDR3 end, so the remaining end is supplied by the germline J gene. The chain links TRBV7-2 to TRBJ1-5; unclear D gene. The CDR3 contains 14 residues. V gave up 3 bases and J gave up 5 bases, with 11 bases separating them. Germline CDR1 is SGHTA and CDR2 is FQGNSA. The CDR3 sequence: CASSLVYSDQPQHF. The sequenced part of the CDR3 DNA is TGTGCCAGCAGCTTGGTATACTCTGATCAGCCC. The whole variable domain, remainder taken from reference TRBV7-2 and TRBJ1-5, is GAGVSQSPSNKVTEKGKDVELRCDPISGHTALYWYRQSLGQGLEFLIYFQGNSAPDKSGLPSDRFSAERTGGSVSTLTIQRTQQEDSAVYLCASSLVYSDQPQHFGDGTRLSIL.